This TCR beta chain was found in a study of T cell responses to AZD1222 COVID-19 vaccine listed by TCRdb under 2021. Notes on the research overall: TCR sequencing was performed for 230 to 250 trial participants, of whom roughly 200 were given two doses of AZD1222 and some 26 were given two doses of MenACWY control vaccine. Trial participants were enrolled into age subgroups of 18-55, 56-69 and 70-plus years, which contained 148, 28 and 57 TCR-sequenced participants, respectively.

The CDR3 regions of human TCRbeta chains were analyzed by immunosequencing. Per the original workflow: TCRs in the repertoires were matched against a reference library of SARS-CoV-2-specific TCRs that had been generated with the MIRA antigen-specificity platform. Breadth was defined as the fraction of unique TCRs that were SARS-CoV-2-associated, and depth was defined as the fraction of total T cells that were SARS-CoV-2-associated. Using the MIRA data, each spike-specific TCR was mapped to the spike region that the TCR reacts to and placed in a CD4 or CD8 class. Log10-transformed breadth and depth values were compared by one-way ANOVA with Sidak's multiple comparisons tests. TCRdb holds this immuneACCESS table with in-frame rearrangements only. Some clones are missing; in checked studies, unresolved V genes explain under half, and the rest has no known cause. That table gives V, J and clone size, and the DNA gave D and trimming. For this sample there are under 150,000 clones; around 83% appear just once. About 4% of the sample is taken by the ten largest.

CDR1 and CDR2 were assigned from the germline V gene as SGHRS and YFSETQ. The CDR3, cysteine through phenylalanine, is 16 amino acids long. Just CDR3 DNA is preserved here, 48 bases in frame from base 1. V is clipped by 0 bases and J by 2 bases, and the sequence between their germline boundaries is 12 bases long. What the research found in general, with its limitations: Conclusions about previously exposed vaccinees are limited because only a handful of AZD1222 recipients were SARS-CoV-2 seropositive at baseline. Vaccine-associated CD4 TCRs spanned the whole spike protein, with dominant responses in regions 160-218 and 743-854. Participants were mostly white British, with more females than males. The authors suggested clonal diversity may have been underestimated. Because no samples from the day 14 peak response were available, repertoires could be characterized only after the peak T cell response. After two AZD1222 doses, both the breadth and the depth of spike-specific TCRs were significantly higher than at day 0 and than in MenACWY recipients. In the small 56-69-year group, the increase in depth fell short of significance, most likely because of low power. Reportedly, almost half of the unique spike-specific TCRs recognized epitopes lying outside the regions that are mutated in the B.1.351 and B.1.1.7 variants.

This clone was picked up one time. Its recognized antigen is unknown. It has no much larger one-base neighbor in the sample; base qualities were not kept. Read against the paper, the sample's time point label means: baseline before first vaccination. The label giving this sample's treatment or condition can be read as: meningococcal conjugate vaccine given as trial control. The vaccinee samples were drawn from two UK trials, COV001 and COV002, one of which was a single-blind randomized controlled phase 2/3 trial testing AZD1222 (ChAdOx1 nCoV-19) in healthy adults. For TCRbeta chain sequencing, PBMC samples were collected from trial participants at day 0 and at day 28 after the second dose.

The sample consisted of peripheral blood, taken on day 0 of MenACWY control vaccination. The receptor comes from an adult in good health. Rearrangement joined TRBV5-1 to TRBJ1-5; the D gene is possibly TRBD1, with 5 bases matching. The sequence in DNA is TGCGCCAGCAGCTTGGAAGGCAGGGACGGCAATCAGCCCCAGCATTTT. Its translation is CASSLEGRDGNQPQHF.